A selection of T cell receptor beta chains follows, all from one sample in a study of identical twins. TCRdb fed the 5' RACE reads into MiXCR, producing one record per CDR3 protein. The repertoire has 500,000 to 650,000 distinct CDR3 sequences, under 8.5% of them found once; the top ten carry about 1.6%. Separately, the same data were catalogued under a study of yellow fever vaccine responses in identical twins.

Sequencing was done on a sample of PBMCs. These receptors were taken from a woman aged 18-29 years in good health. The CDR3 runs from the conserved cysteine through the conserved F or W. A D gene is named only where the DNA matches it firmly. For some rows the clone size is stated as once, few or many, or as a class when expanded; others skip it.

d_call	v_call	j_call	clone_size	cdr3_aa	cdr3_nt
TRBD1	TRBV5-1	TRBJ1-1	many	CASSPRTGTLNTEAFF	TGCGCCAGCAGCCCAAGGACAGGGACATTGAACACTGAAGCTTTCTTT
TRBD1	TRBV4-1	TRBJ1-1	few	CAIGQGTEAFF	TGCGCCATCGGACAGGGGACTGAAGCTTTCTTT
-	TRBV11-2	TRBJ2-1	-	CASSPLQASSYNEQFF	TGTGCCAGCAGCCCCCTACAGGCAAGCTCCTACAATGAGCAGTTCTTC
TRBD2	TRBV5-8	TRBJ2-5	-	CASSYGLAGTQENQYF	TGTGCCAGCAGCTACGGACTAGCGGGGACACAAGAGAACCAGTACTTC
TRBD1	TRBV6-1	TRBJ2-3	few	CASSERGPGDTQYF	TGTGCCAGCAGTGAGAGGGGGCCGGGAGATACGCAGTATTTT
TRBD2	TRBV5-1	TRBJ2-7	-	CASREAGDVDEQYF	TGCGCCAGCAGAGAAGCGGGAGACGTTGACGAGCAGTACTTC
-	TRBV10-3	TRBJ1-5	few	CAISDYDTGSNQPQHF	TGTGCCATCAGTGACTATGACACGGGAAGCAATCAGCCCCAGCATTTT
-	TRBV5-1	TRBJ2-1	-	CASSLESPGQSPEQFF	TGCGCCAGCAGCTTGGAGTCCCCCGGACAGTCCCCTGAGCAGTTCTTC
-	TRBV12-3/TRBV12-4	TRBJ2-2	few	CASSFRGGGTGELFF	TGTGCCAGCAGTTTCCGTGGGGGCGGCACCGGGGAGCTGTTTTTT
-	TRBV11-2	TRBJ2-2	-	CASSLGVAGGTGELFF	TGTGCCAGCAGCTTAGGTGTGGCAGGCGGAACCGGGGAGCTGTTTTTT
-	TRBV3-1	TRBJ2-5	many	CASSWGWSQETQYF	TGTGCCAGCAGTTGGGGGTGGTCGCAAGAGACCCAGTACTTC
TRBD1	TRBV6-1	TRBJ2-3	once	CASSEAVRDRRTDTQYF	TGTGCCAGCAGTGAAGCGGTTCGGGACAGGCGCACAGATACGCAGTATTTT
TRBD2	TRBV6-1	TRBJ2-1	-	CASRPVSSGGYNEQFF	TGTGCCAGCAGACCCGTCTCTAGCGGGGGGTACAATGAGCAGTTCTTC
-	TRBV3-1	TRBJ2-1	-	CASSQDGGSRGNEQFF	TGTGCCAGCAGCCAAGATGGGGGTTCTCGAGGGAATGAGCAGTTCTTC
-	TRBV19	TRBJ1-6	-	CASSMGQNNSPLHF	TGTGCCAGTAGTATGGGTCAGAATAATTCACCCCTCCACTTT
-	TRBV7-9	TRBJ1-6	many	CAIPQGLGNSPLHF	TGTGCCATACCCCAAGGTTTGGGAAATTCACCCCTCCACTTT
TRBD2	TRBV29-1	TRBJ2-1	many	CSVSGGAFNEQFF	TGCAGCGTTAGCGGGGGGGCTTTTAATGAGCAGTTCTTC
TRBD1	TRBV24-1	TRBJ2-1	few	CATSDPGTRGPGGEQFF	TGTGCCACCAGTGACCCCGGGACCAGGGGGCCAGGGGGTGAGCAGTTCTTC
-	TRBV5-1	TRBJ1-5	-	CASSLYQGHQPQHF	TGCGCCAGCAGCTTGTACCAGGGTCATCAGCCCCAGCATTTT
TRBD1	TRBV7-2	TRBJ1-1	-	CASSSDREVTEAFF	TGTGCCAGCAGCTCCGACAGGGAAGTAACTGAAGCTTTCTTT
TRBD2	TRBV4-2	TRBJ2-1	-	CASSQEGWAGAGEQFF	TGTGCCAGCAGCCAAGAAGGTTGGGCGGGAGCCGGCGAGCAGTTCTTC
-	TRBV3-1	TRBJ1-2	few	CASSQRSRVSGYTF	TGTGCCAGCAGCCAACGCAGCAGGGTGTCTGGCTACACCTTC
-	TRBV29-1	TRBJ2-5	-	CSAWGLTGETQYF	TGCAGCGCTTGGGGCCTGACCGGGGAGACCCAGTACTTC
-	TRBV4-1	TRBJ1-5	few	CASSQVRLGHQPQHF	TGCGCCAGCAGCCAAGTTCGGTTGGGACATCAGCCCCAGCATTTT
-	TRBV25-1	TRBJ1-1	few	CASSNTATEAFF	TGTGCCAGCAGTAACACGGCCACTGAAGCTTTCTTT
-	TRBV29-1	TRBJ1-2	many	CSVVLVNYGYTF	TGCAGCGTTGTTCTCGTTAACTATGGCTACACCTTC
TRBD2	TRBV12-3/TRBV12-4	TRBJ2-2	-	CASSLSLAGVGTGELFF	TGTGCCAGCAGTTTAAGTCTAGCGGGAGTGGGCACCGGGGAGCTGTTTTTT
TRBD1	TRBV12-3/TRBV12-4	TRBJ1-1	-	CASSFFRDRANTEAFF	TGTGCCAGCAGTTTTTTTCGGGACAGGGCGAACACTGAAGCTTTCTTT
TRBD2	TRBV5-1	TRBJ2-1	-	CASSLPGLAGLYNEQFF	TGCGCCAGCAGCTTGCCCGGACTAGCGGGGCTTTACAATGAGCAGTTCTTC
TRBD2	TRBV11-2	TRBJ2-5	-	CASTANSGTQETQYF	TGTGCCAGCACCGCGAACAGCGGGACCCAAGAGACCCAGTACTTC
TRBD1	TRBV12-3/TRBV12-4	TRBJ2-7	many	CASSRDRAKQYF	TGTGCCAGCAGCCGGGACAGGGCCAAGCAGTACTTC